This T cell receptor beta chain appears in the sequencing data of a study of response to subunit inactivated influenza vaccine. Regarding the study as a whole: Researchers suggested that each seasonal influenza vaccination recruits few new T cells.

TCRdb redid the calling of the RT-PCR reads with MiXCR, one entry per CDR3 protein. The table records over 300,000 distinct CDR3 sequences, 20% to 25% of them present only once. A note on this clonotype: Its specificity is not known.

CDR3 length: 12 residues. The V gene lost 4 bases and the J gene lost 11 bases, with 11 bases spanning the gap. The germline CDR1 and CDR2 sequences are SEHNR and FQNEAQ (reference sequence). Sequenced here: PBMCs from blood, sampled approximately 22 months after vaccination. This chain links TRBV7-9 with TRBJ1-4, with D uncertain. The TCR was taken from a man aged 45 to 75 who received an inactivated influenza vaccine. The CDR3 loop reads CASSSEPDKLFF. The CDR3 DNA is TGTGCCAGCAGCTCCGAACCGGATAAACTGTTTTTT.